These T cell receptor beta chains were read from a single sample in a study of blood T cell repertoires in COVID-19. Clones were sequenced by immunoSEQ multiplex PCR, and TCRdb holds only the in-frame ones, with some missing. The table records around 93,000 clones, roughly 88% of them present only once. The sequencing sample was made of peripheral blood. These receptors originate from an older man with acute or convalescent COVID-19. Both conserved end residues are part of each CDR3.

TRBV2	TRBJ1-2	CASTGQGIGGYTF
TRBV7-9	TRBJ2-7	CASSLGAGGFYEQYF
TRBV28	TRBJ2-4	CASGGGTVVAKNIQYF
TRBV28	TRBJ2-1	CASSGGLARNEQFF
TRBV18	TRBJ1-2	CASSPGQVNYGYTF
TRBV5-6	TRBJ2-3	CASSLVGTGGSDTQYF
TRBV3-1/TRBV3-2	TRBJ2-1	CASSQVGSGGAWNEQFF
TRBV10-3	TRBJ2-7	CAISERSESYEQYF
TRBV7-2	TRBJ2-1	CASSQSGSYYNEQFF
TRBV25-1	TRBJ2-1	CASSPPSGGAHEQFF
TRBV10-3	TRBJ1-6	CAISEEQGSYNSPLHF
TRBV18	TRBJ1-2	CASSPPETYGYTF
TRBV5-1	TRBJ1-2	CASSLDRGLYGYTF
TRBV7-2	TRBJ2-3	CASSLMTSGGAIGTQYF
TRBV11-2	TRBJ1-6	CASSLRARGNSPLHF
TRBV7-3	TRBJ2-1	CASSTGRSEQFF
TRBV10-1	TRBJ2-1	CASSEPTGNSYNEQFF
TRBV5-1	TRBJ1-6	CASIKTRGNYNSPLHF
TRBV5-4	TRBJ2-1	CASRRATGDNEQFF
TRBV18	TRBJ1-1	CASSPQTRTMNTEAFF
TRBV3-1/TRBV3-2	TRBJ1-5	CASSQGQVWGNQPQHF
TRBV5-1	TRBJ1-2	CASSTGQGYGYTF
TRBV11-2	TRBJ2-6	CASSLGGQLSGANVLTF
TRBV29-1	TRBJ1-4	CSAQGDKGEKLFF
TRBV7-2	TRBJ2-1	CASTTSTGNEQFF
TRBV29-1	TRBJ2-5	CSVVVRLAGTGKETQYF
TRBV18	TRBJ2-7	CASSPISSGVSYEQYF
TRBV24-1	TRBJ1-2	CATRGRGGNGYTF
TRBV19	TRBJ2-1	CASSPLAENNEQFF
TRBV10-2	TRBJ2-1	CASNGQGAINEQFF
TRBV3-1/TRBV3-2	TRBJ2-1	CASSLQGTAGPYNEQFF
TRBV24-1	TRBJ1-6	CATSESPPGQVNNSPLHF
TRBV6-5	TRBJ1-5	CASNRQGDSNQPQHF
TRBV10-3	TRBJ1-1	CAIMESLRSEAFF
TRBV6-6	TRBJ1-1	CASSQDRSTEAFF
TRBV19	TRBJ2-7	CATKPTGSSYEQYF
TRBV7-9	TRBJ1-6	CASRHKTGGDSPLHF
TRBV18	TRBJ1-1	CASSPYTGSYTEAFF
TRBV28	TRBJ1-6	CASSLPRTEINSPLHF
TRBV19	TRBJ2-2	CASSRYGQGAYGELFF
TRBV28	TRBJ1-2	CASRSDRRYGYTF
TRBV7-9	TRBJ2-7	CASSLGTGTGGSYEQYF
TRBV5-1	TRBJ2-3	CASRFLADTQYF
TRBV7-3	TRBJ1-1	CASSLMGGNTEAFF
TRBV9	TRBJ2-5	CASSVGIAPGSETQYF
TRBV3-1/TRBV3-2	TRBJ1-5	CASSQGQGRNQPQHF